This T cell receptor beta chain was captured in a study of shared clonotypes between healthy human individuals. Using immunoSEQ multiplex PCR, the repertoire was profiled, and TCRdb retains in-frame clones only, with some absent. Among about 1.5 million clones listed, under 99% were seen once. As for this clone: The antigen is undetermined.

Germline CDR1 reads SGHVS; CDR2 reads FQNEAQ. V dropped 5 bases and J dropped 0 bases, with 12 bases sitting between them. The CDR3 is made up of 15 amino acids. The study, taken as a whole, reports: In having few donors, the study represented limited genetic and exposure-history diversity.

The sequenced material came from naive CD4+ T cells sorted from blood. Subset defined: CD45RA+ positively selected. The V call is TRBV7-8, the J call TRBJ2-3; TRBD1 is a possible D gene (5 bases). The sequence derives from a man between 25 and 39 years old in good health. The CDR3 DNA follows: TGTGCCAGCAGCGGACACCCGGCTAGCACAGATACGCAGTATTTT. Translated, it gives CASSGHPASTDTQYF.